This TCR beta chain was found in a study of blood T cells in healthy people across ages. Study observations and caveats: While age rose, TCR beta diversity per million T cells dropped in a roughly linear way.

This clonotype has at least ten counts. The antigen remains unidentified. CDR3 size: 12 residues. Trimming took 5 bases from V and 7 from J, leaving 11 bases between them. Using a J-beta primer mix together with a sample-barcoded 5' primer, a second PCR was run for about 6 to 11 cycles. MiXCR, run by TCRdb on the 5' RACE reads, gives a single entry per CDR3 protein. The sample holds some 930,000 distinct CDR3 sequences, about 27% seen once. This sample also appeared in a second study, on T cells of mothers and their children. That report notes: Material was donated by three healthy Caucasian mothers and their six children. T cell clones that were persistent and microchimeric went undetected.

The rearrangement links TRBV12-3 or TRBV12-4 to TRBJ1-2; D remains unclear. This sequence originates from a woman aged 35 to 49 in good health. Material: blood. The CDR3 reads CASSLSRVGYTF. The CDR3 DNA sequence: TGTGCCAGCAGTCTGAGCCGCGTTGGCTACACCTTC.